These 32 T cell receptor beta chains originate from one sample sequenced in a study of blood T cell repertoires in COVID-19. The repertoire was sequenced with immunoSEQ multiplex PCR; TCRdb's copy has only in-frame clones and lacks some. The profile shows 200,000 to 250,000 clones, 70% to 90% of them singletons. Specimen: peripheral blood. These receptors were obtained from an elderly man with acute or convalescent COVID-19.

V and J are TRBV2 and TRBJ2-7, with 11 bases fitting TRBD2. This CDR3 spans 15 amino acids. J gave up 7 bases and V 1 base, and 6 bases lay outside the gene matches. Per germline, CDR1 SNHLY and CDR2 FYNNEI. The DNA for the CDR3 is TGTGCCAGCAGTGAAGGAGGGGGACTAGCGGAAGAGCAGTACTTC. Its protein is CASSEGGGLAEEQYF.

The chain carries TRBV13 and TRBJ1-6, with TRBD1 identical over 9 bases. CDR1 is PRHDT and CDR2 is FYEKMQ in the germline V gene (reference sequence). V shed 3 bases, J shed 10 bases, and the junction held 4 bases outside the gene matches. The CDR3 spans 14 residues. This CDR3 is CASSFRDRDSPLHF. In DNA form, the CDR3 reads TGTGCCAGCAGCTTCCGGGACAGGGACTCACCCCTCCACTTT.

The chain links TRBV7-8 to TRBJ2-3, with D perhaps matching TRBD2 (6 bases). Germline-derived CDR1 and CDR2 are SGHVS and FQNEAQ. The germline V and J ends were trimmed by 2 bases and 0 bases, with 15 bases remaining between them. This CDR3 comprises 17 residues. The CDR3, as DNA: TGTGCCAGCAGCTTAAGGAGGGTTTGGGGTAGCACAGATACGCAGTATTTT. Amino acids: CASSLRRVWGSTDTQYF.

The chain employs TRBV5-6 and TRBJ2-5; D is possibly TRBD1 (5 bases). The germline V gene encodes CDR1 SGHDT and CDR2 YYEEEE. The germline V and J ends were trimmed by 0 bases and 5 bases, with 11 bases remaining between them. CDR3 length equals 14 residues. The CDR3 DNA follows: TGTGCCAGCAGCTTGGAGCAGGGCTGGGAGACCCAGTACTTC. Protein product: CASSLEQGWETQYF. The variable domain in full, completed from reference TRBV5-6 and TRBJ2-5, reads DAGVTQSPTHLIKTRGQQVTLRCSPKSGHDTVSWYQQALGQGPQFIFQYYEEEERQRGNFPDRFSGHQFPNYSSELNVNALLLGDSALYLCASSLEQGWETQYFGPGTRLLVL.

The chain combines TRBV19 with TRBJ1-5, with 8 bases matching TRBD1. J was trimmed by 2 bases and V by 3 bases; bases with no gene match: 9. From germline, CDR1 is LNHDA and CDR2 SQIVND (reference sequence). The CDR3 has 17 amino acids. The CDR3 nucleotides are TGTGCCAGTAGTATCCAGGGGGCGGGGTTGGGCAATCAGCCCCAGCATTTT. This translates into CASSIQGAGLGNQPQHF.

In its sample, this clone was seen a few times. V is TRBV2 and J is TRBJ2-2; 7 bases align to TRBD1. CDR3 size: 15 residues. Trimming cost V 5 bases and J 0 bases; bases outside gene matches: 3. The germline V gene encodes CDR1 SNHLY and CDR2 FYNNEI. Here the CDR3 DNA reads TGTGCCAGCAGTCTACAGGGGTCGAACACCGGGGAGCTGTTTTTT. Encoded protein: CASSLQGSNTGELFF.

Here the CDR3 DNA reads TGTGCCAGCAGTGAATATACGGGACTAGGGGATACGCAGTATTTT. Amino acids: CASSEYTGLGDTQYF. The chain links TRBV25-1 to TRBJ2-3, with 8 bases that match TRBD2. The V gene's germline CDR1 is MGHDK and CDR2 SYGVNS. This CDR3 region has 15 residues. Unmatched junction bases numbered 5, after V lost 0 bases and J lost 6 bases.

The CDR3 bases are TGTGCCAGCAGGACCGGGACTAGCGGGAGGCGGGAGCAGTACTTC. Its protein product is CASRTGTSGRREQYF. The chain combines TRBV6-6 with TRBJ2-7; 15 bases are a match to TRBD2. Germline trimming cut 6 bases from V and 7 bases from J; bases unmatched to any gene: 7. Germline loops: CDR1 MNHNY, CDR2 SVGAGI (reference sequence). CDR3 size: 15 residues.

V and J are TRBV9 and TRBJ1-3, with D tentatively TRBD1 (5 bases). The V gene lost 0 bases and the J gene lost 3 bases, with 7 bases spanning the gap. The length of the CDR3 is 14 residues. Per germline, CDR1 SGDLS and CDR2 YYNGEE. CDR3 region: CASSVGQGGNTIYF. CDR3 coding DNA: TGTGCCAGCAGCGTAGGGCAGGGTGGAAACACCATATATTTT.

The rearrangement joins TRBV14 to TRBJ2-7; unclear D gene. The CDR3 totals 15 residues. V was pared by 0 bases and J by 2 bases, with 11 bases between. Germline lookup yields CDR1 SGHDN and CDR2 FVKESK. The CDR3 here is CASSQDNRIPYEQYF. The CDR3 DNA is TGTGCCAGCAGCCAAGATAACAGAATACCCTACGAGCAGTACTTC.

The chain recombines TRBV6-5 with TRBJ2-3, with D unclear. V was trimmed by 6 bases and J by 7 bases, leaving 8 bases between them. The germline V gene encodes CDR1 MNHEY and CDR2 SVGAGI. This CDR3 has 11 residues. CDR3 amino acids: CASRRSNTQYF. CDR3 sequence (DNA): TGTGCCAGCAGACGGTCAAATACGCAGTATTTT.

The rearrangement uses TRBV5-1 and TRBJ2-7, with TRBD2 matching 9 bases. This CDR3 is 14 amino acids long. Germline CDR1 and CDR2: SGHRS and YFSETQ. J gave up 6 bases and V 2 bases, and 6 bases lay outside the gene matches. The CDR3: CASSLLAGEREQYF. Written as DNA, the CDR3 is TGCGCCAGCAGCTTATTAGCGGGAGAGCGCGAGCAGTACTTC.

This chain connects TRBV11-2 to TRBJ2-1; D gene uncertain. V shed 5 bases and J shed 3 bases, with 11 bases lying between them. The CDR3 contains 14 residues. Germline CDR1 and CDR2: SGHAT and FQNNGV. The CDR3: CASSLHEVYNEQFF. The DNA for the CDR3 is TGTGCCAGCAGCCTCCATGAGGTCTACAATGAGCAGTTCTTC. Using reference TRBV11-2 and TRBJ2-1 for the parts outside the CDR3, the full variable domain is EAGVAQSPRYKIIEKRQSVAFWCNPISGHATLYWYQQILGQGPKLLIQFQNNGVVDDSQLPKDRFSAERLKGVDSTLKIQPAKLEDSAVYLCASSLHEVYNEQFFGPGTRLTVL.

For the CDR3, the DNA is TGTGCTAGTGGTTCCCGGGACAGATTCAACACTGAAGCTTTCTTT. Its translation is CASGSRDRFNTEAFF. V is TRBV12-5 and J is TRBJ1-1; 7 bases align to TRBD1. The trim removed 4 bases at V and 2 bases at J, leaving 7 bases unmatched. Germline CDR1 LGHNT, CDR2 FRNRAP. CDR3 length: 15 residues.

This CDR3 reads CASSLTGGDSGANVLTF. The CDR3 DNA follows: TGTGCCAGCAGCTTGACTGGGGGCGACTCTGGGGCCAACGTCCTGACTTTC. The rearrangement uses TRBV5-6 and TRBJ2-6, with a weak D call TRBD1 (6 bases). The CDR3 covers 17 residues. V was clipped by 1 base and J by 0 bases, with 11 bases between them. Germline CDR1 SGHDT, CDR2 YYEEEE.

CDR3 nucleotides: TGCGCCAGCAGCTTGGGGACAGTCATGAACACTGAAGCTTTCTTT. Protein product: CASSLGTVMNTEAFF. V and J are TRBV5-1 and TRBJ1-1; D is perhaps TRBD1 (6 bases). Germline values: CDR1 SGHRS, CDR2 YFSETQ. The CDR3 extends over 15 amino acids. Trimming took 0 bases from V and 0 from J, leaving 9 bases between them. The whole variable domain, filled in from reference TRBV5-1 and TRBJ1-1, reads KAGVTQTPRYLIKTRGQQVTLSCSPISGHRSVSWYQQTPGQGLQFLFEYFSETQRNKGNFPGRFSGRQFSNSRSEMNVSTLELGDSALYLCASSLGTVMNTEAFFGQGTRLTVV.

This chain's CDR3 is CASSFGGATEAFF. In nucleotides, the CDR3 is TGTGCCAGCAGCTTCGGGGGAGCCACTGAAGCTTTCTTT. The chain has TRBV11-3 and TRBJ1-1; D may be TRBD1 (5 bases). The CDR3 has 13 residues. From germline, CDR1 is SGHNT and CDR2 YENEEA. The germline V and J ends were trimmed by 3 bases and 4 bases, with 9 bases remaining between them.

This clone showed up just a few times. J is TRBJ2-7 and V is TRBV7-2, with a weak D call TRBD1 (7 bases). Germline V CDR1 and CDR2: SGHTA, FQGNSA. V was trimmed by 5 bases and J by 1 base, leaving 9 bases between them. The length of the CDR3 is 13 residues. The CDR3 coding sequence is TGTGCCAGCAGCGCGGGACAGTCCTACGAGCAGTACTTC. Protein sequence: CASSAGQSYEQYF.

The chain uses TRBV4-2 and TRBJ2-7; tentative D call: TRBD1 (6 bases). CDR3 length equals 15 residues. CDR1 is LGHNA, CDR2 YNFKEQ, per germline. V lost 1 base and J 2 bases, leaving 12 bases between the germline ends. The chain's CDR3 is CASSQGHGTPYEQYF. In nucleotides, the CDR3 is TGTGCCAGCAGCCAAGGACACGGGACACCCTACGAGCAGTACTTC.

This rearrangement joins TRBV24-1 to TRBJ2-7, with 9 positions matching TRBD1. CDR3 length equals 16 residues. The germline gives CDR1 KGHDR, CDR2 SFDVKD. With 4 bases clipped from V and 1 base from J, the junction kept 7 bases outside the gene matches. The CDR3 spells CATSDPAGTGSYEQYF. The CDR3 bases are TGTGCCACCAGTGACCCGGCCGGGACAGGGTCCTACGAGCAGTACTTC.

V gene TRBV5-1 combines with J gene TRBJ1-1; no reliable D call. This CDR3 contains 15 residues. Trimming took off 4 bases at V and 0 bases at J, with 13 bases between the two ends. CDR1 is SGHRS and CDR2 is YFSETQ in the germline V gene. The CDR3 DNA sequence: TGCGCCAGCAGCCTCCAAGGAGGGATGAACACTGAAGCTTTCTTT. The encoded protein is CASSLQGGMNTEAFF.

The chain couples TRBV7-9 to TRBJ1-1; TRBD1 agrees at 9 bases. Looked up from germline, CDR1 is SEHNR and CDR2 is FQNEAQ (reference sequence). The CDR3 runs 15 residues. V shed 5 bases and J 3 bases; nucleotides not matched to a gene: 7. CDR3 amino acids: CASSPGTGLDTEAFF. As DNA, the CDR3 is TGTGCCAGCAGCCCAGGGACAGGGCTAGACACTGAAGCTTTCTTT.

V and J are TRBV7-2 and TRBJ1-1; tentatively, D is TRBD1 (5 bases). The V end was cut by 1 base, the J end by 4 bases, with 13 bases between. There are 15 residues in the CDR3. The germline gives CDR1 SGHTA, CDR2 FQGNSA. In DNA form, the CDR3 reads TGTGCCAGCAGCTTAGTGGCGGGGCACATCACTGAAGCTTTCTTT. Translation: CASSLVAGHITEAFF.

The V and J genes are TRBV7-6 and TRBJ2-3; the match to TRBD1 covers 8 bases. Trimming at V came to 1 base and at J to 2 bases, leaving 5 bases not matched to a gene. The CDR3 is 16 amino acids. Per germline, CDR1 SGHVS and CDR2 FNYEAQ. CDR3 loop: CASSLGQGPPTDTQYF. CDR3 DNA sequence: TGTGCCAGCAGCTTAGGACAGGGGCCCCCCACAGATACGCAGTATTTT.

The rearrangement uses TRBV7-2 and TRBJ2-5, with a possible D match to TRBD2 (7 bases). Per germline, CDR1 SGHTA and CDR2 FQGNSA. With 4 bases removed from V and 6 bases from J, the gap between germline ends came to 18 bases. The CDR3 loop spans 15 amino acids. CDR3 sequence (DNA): TGTGCCAGCAGCTCGGAGGTGGGGGGGGCCAAGACCCAGTACTTC. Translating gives CASSSEVGGAKTQYF.

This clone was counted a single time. CDR3 DNA: TGTGCCAGCAGTCTCCTCCCTTGGACAGGGCTTAACACCGGGGAGCTGTTTTTT. Residues: CASSLLPWTGLNTGELFF. The chain employs TRBV28 and TRBJ2-2; TRBD1 matches 8 bases. Germline CDR1 is MDHEN and CDR2 is SYDVKM. The junction had 13 bases not matched to a gene; V was cut back by 5 bases and J by 2 bases. CDR3 length: 18 residues.

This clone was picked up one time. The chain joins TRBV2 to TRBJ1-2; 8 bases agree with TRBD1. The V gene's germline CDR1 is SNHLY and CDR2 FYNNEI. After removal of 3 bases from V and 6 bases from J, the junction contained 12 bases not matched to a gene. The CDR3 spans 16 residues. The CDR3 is CASSDQDRVFSDGYTF. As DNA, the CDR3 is TGTGCCAGCAGTGATCAGGACAGGGTGTTTAGTGATGGCTACACCTTC.

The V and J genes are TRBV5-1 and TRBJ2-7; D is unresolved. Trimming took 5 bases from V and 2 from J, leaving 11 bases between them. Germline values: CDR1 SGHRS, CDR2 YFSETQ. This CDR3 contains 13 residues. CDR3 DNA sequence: TGCGCCAGCAGGCAAGACATAACCTACGAGCAGTACTTC. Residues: CASRQDITYEQYF. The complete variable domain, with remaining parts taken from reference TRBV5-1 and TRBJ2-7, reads KAGVTQTPRYLIKTRGQQVTLSCSPISGHRSVSWYQQTPGQGLQFLFEYFSETQRNKGNFPGRFSGRQFSNSRSEMNVSTLELGDSALYLCASRQDITYEQYFGPGTRLTVT.

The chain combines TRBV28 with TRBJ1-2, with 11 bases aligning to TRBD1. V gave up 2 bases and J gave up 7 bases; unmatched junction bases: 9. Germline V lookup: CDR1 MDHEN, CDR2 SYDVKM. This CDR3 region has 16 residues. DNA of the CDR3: TGTGCCAGCAGTTTAACGGGACAGGGGGGAATAGGTGGCTACACCTTC. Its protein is CASSLTGQGGIGGYTF.

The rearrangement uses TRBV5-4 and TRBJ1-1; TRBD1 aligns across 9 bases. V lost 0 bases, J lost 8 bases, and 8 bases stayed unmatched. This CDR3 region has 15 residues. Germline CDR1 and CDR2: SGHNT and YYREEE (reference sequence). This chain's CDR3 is CASSLASRTGGEAFF. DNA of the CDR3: TGTGCCAGCAGCTTGGCCTCGCGTACAGGGGGCGAAGCTTTCTTT.

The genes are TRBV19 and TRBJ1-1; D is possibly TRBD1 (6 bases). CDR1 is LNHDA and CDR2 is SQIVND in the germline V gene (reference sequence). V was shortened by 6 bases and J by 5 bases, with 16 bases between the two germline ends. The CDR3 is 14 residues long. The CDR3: CASRIQGPRTEAFF. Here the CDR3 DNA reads TGTGCCAGTAGGATACAGGGTCCGAGGACTGAAGCTTTCTTT.

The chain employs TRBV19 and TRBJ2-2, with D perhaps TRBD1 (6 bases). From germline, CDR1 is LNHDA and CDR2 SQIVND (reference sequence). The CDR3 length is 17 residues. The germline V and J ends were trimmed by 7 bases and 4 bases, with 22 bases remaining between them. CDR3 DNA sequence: TGTGCCAGTAAGGAGCGGAGGACAGTTATCCTCACCGGGGAGCTGTTTTTT. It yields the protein CASKERRTVILTGELFF.